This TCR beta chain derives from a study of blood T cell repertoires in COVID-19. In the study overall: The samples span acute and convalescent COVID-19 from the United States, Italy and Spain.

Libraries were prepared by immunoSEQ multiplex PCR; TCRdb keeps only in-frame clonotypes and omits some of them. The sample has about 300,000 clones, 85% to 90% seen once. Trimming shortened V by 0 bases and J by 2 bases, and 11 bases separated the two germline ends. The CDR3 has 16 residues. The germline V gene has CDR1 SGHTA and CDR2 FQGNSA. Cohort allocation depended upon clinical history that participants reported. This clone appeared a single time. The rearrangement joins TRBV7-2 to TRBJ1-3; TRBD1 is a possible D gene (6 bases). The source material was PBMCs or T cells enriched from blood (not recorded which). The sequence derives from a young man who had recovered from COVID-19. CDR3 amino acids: CASSLARGGTGNTIYF. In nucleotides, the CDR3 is TGTGCCAGCAGCTTAGCTAGAGGGGGAACTGGAAACACCATATATTTT.